This T cell receptor (beta chain) was sequenced for a study of blood T cell repertoires in COVID-19. For the study at large: The United States, Italy and Spain were the sources of the acute and convalescent COVID-19 samples. In each case, the material was cDNA or gDNA derived from T cells, B-cell-depleted T cells, or PBMCs.

Original analysis: Using reference gene primer amplification, nucleated cell counts were estimated. The protocol was immunoSEQ multiplex PCR, while the TCRdb copy is restricted to in-frame clones and leaves out a portion. V and J calls and clone size are as listed in that table; D and trimming were resolved from the DNA. The table has 23,000 or so clones, more than 85% seen once. The CDR3 is 19 residues long. Per germline, CDR1 MDHEN and CDR2 SYDVKM. The V end was cut by 0 bases, the J end by 4 bases, with 25 bases between. V is TRBV28 and J is TRBJ2-7; possibly TRBD2 for D (7 bases). The specimen sequenced was peripheral blood. This TCR was sampled from a woman between 70 and 85 years old with active COVID-19. CDR3 sequence (DNA): TGTGCCAGCAGTTTATGGGGGTGGGTGAGCGGGACACCTGGGTACGAGCAGTACTTC. Translating gives CASSLWGWVSGTPGYEQYF.